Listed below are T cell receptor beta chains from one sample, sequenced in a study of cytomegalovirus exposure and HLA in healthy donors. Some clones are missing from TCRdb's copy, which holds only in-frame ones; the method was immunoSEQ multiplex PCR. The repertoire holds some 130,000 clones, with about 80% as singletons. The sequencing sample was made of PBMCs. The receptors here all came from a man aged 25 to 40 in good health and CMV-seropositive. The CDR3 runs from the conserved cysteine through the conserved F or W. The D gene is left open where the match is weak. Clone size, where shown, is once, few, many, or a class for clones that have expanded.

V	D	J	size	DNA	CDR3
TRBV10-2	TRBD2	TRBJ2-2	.	TGCGCCAGCAGTCCCTTAGCGGGAGACTACACCGGGGAGCTGTTTTTT	CASSPLAGDYTGELFF
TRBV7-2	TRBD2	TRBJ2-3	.	TGTGCCAGCAGCTTAACCGGGACTAGCGTATCTAGCACAGATACGCAGTATTTT	CASSLTGTSVSSTDTQYF
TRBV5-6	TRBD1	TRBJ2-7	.	TGTGCCAGCAGCGAAACAGGGGTTCCCTACGAGCAGTACTTC	CASSETGVPYEQYF
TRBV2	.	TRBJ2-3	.	TGTGCCAGCAACCGGGACACAGATACGCAGTATTTT	CASNRDTDTQYF
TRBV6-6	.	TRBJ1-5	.	TGTGCCAGCAGTTACGGCGGGACCTATAGCAATCAGCCCCAGCATTTT	CASSYGGTYSNQPQHF
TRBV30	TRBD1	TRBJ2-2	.	TGTGCCTGGATGACAGGGGTTTACACCGGGGAGCTGTTTTTT	CAWMTGVYTGELFF
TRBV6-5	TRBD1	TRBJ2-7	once	TGTGCCAGCAGTTACAGGGGGCGCTACGAGCAGTACTTC	CASSYRGRYEQYF
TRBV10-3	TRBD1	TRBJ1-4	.	TGTGCCACCGGTAAACAGGGGGCGAGTGAAAAACTGTTTTTT	CATGKQGASEKLFF
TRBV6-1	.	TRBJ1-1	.	TGTGCCAGCAGTGAACGACAGACTGAAGCTTTCTTT	CASSERQTEAFF
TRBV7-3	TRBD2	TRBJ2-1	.	TGTGCCAGCAGCCAGACTAGCGGGGGTTACAATGAGCAGTTCTTC	CASSQTSGGYNEQFF
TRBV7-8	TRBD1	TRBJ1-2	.	TGTGCCAGCAGCTTAACAGGGGACCCTAACTATGGCTACACCTTC	CASSLTGDPNYGYTF
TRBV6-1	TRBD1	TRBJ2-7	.	TGTGCCAGCGCGGACAGGGCCGCCTACGAGCAGTACTTC	CASADRAAYEQYF
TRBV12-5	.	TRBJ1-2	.	TGTGCTCTCACTCTGCCGCCCCCCGGTTATGGCTACACCTTC	CALTLPPPGYGYTF
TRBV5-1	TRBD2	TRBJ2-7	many	TGCGCCAGCAGCGTGGCGGGAGGGGAATTCGAGCAGTACTTC	CASSVAGGEFEQYF
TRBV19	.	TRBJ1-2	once	TGTGCCAGTAGTATACCGGCCGGGGGGGACTATGGCTACACCTTC	CASSIPAGGDYGYTF
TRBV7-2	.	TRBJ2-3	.	TGTGCCAGCAGCAAATCCGGGGATACGCAGTATTTT	CASSKSGDTQYF
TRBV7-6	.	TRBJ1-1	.	TGTGCCAGCAGCGTACAGCAGAACACTGAAGCTTTCTTT	CASSVQQNTEAFF
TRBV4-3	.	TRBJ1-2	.	TGCGCCAGCAGCCAAGACTACTCCCGCCATGGCTACACCTTC	CASSQDYSRHGYTF
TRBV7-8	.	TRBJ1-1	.	TGTGCCAGCAGATTCCTCCTGGGGCAGGGGCCCAAGAACACTGAAGCTTTCTTT	CASRFLLGQGPKNTEAFF
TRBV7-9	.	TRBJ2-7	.	TGTGCCAGCACCTTGCCCGGGGGTACCTACGAGCAGTACTTC	CASTLPGGTYEQYF
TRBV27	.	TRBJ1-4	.	TGTGCCAGCAGTCGATCGGGGGGACGGATAAACCCAACTAATGAAAAACTGTTTTTT	CASSRSGGRINPTNEKLFF
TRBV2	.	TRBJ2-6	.	TGTGCCAGCAGTGTCCTCCCCTCTGGGGCCAACGTCCTGACTTTC	CASSVLPSGANVLTF
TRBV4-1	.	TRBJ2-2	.	TGCGCCAGCAGCCGCATGGACAGGAACACCGGGGAGCTGTTTTTT	CASSRMDRNTGELFF
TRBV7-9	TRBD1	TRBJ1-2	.	TGTGCCAGCAGCTTAGCGGGACAGGCCTATGGCTACACCTTC	CASSLAGQAYGYTF
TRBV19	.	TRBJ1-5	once	TGTGCCAGTAGCCTATCCGCAGGGGATGGCAATCAGCCCCAGCATTTT	CASSLSAGDGNQPQHF
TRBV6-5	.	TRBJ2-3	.	TGTGCCAGCAGTTACCGCCCAGGGTCGTTCAAGGATACGCAGTATTTT	CASSYRPGSFKDTQYF
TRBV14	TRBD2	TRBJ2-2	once	TGTGCCAGCAGCCAAGATATAACTAGCGGTTCGCTCGGGGAGCTGTTTTTT	CASSQDITSGSLGELFF
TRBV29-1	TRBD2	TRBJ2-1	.	TGCAGCGTTGAGGTGGGGGAGGGGATCTACAATGAGCAGTTCTTC	CSVEVGEGIYNEQFF
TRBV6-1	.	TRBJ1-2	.	TGTGCCAGCAGTGAATGGACCCTCCGTGACAGGCTGTCGGGCTACACCTTC	CASSEWTLRDRLSGYTF
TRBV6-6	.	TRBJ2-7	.	TGTGCCAGCAGGGGAACAGGGAGCTCCTACGAGCAGTACTTC	CASRGTGSSYEQYF
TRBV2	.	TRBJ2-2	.	TGTGCCAGCACCCAGACGAACACCGGGGAGCTGTTTTTT	CASTQTNTGELFF
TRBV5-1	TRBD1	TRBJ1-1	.	TGCGCCAGCAGCTTGTCCCAGGGGGTTGGCACTGAAGCTTTCTTT	CASSLSQGVGTEAFF
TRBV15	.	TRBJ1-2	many	TGTGCCACCAGCAGAGATTGGCAGGGTCCGACCTTC	CATSRDWQGPTF
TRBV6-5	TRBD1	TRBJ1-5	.	TGTGCCAGCAGTCCGTGGACAGGTAATCAGCCCCAGCATTTT	CASSPWTGNQPQHF
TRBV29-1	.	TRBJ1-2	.	TGCAGCGTTGAAGGAGGCAGGGGAAAATATGGCTACACCTTC	CSVEGGRGKYGYTF
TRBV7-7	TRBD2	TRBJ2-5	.	TGTGCCAGCAGCGTAGGAGCGGGAGGGACTGGAGAGACCCAGTACTTC	CASSVGAGGTGETQYF
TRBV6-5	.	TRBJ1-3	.	TGTGCCAGCAGTTCACCCGGCCAGAGGTACTATTTT	CASSSPGQRYYF
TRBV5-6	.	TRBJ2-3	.	TGTGCCAGCAGCTTGGATAGTTTCCCTAGCACAGATACGCAGTATTTT	CASSLDSFPSTDTQYF
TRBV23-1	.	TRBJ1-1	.	TGCGCCAGCAGGTGTCCCCATTTTGAAGCTTTCTTT	CASRCPHFEAFF
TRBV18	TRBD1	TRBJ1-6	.	TGTGCCAGCTCACCACGTGGGACAGAGAATAATTCACCCCTCCACTTT	CASSPRGTENNSPLHF
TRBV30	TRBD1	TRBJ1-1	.	TGTGCCTGGAGTCGACAGGGGAGGACTGAAGCTTTCTTT	CAWSRQGRTEAFF
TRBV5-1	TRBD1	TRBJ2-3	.	TGCGCCAGCAGCTTAGGACAGGGAGCAGGAGATACGCAGTATTTT	CASSLGQGAGDTQYF
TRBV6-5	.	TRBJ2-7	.	TGTGCCAGCAGTTTCCAACGACAGGGGAGGGACGAGCAGTACTTC	CASSFQRQGRDEQYF
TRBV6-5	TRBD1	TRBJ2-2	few	TGTGCCAGCCGGGACAGGAGGGAAACCGGGGAGCTGTTTTTT	CASRDRRETGELFF
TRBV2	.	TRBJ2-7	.	TGTGCCAGCAGCGAGTTCGGTCTAGCGAGTACCTACGAGCAGTACTTC	CASSEFGLASTYEQYF
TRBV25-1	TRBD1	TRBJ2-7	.	TGTGCCAGCAGTGAAACCAGGGGGTCCTACGAGCAGTACTTC	CASSETRGSYEQYF
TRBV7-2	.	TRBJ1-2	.	TGTGCCAGCAGCTTCGGGGGTTATGGCTACACCTTC	CASSFGGYGYTF
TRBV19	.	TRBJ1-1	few	TGTGCCAGTACGAGGAACACTGAAGCTTTCTTT	CASTRNTEAFF
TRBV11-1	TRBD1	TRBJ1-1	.	TGTGCCAGCAGCCCCGGCGGGAGACAGGGGAACTTCAACACTGAAGCTTTCTTT	CASSPGGRQGNFNTEAFF